This TCR beta chain was sequenced during a study of blood T cell repertoires in COVID-19. About the research overall: The United States, Italy and Spain were the sources of the acute and convalescent COVID-19 samples.

Germline V gene data show CDR1 as KGHSH and CDR2 as LQKENI. The germline V and J ends were trimmed by 6 bases and 3 bases, with 9 bases remaining between them. The length of the CDR3 is 14 residues. In the study's own analysis: Amplification of reference gene primers was used by the study to estimate nucleated cell counts. The data were produced by immunoSEQ multiplex PCR, yet TCRdb's version contains in-frame clones alone and is incomplete. That table gives V, J and clone size, and the DNA gave D and trimming. The table shows 35,000 to 50,000 clones, with about 90% occurring only once. The chain uses TRBV18 and TRBJ2-6; possible D gene TRBD2, 6 bases. This receptor was obtained from a man aged 50 to 60 with active COVID-19. Material: peripheral blood. The CDR3 region is CASSRGGGANVLTF. The CDR3 DNA reads TGTGCCAGCTCCCGGGGAGGTGGGGCCAACGTCCTGACTTTC.